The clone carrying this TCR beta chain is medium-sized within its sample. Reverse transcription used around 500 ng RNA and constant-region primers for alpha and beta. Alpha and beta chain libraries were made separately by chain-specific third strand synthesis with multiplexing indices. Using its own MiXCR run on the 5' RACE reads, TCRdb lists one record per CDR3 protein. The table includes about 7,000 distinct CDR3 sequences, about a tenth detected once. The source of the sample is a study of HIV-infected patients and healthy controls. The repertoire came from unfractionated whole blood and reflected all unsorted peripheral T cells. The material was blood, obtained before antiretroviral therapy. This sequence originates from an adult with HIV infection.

CDR3 protein: CASSSIGGSKGYTF. The CDR3 DNA follows: TGTGCCAGCAGCTCGATAGGGGGGAGTAAAGGCTACACCTTC. The chain couples TRBV5-4 to TRBJ1-2; a weak D match, TRBD1 (6 bases). Germline-derived CDR1 and CDR2 are SGHNT and YYREEE (reference sequence). The V and J ends lost 3 bases and 8 bases respectively, with 17 bases between them. The CDR3 is 14 residues long.